These 16 T cell receptor beta chains were all obtained from the same sample, sequenced in a study of CXCR3-negative and CXCR3-positive naive CD8 T cells. TRB cDNA libraries were made by UMI-labeled 5' RACE. From the 5' RACE reads, TCRdb lists one entry per CDR3 protein and no DNA. The data show roughly 90,000 distinct CDR3 sequences, and the top ten clones hold over 1.5%. Sequencing was done on a sample of naive CXCR3- CD8+ T cells from blood. Subset described: CD45RO-CCR7+CD27+CD95- naive CD8+ T cells lacking CXCR3 (TNR3-). The origin of the receptors is a human donor in good health. Some clones in this sample may be carry-over from other donors' samples.

V is TRBV7-9 and J is TRBJ1-4. The V gene's germline CDR1 is SEHNR and CDR2 FQNEAQ (reference sequence). The CDR3 extends over 13 amino acids. CDR3 residues: CASSLPTNEKLFF.

The chain links TRBV28 to TRBJ2-7. The CDR3 covers 13 residues. Germline CDR1 and CDR2: MDHEN and SYDVKM. The CDR3 protein is CASSDGRTYEQYF. Looking up the rest from reference TRBV28 and TRBJ2-7 gives the full variable domain: DVKVTQSSRYLVKRTGEKVFLECVQDMDHENMFWYRQDPGLGLRLIYFSYDVKMKEKGDIPEGYSVSREKKERFSLILESASTNQTSMYLCASSDGRTYEQYFGPGTRLTVT.

J is TRBJ2-1 and V is TRBV28; no DNA is available, so the TRBD1 call from TCRdb remains unchecked. This CDR3 contains 15 residues. Germline CDR1 and CDR2: MDHEN and SYDVKM. The CDR3 here is CASSLWGEISDEQFF.

The chain uses TRBV29-1 and TRBJ2-1; TCRdb's D gene call, TRBD2, goes unchecked for lack of DNA. This CDR3 has 14 amino acids. Germline CDR1 is SQVTM and CDR2 is ANQGSEA. CDR3 protein: CSAPPGLDYNEQFF.

The J gene is TRBJ2-1, the V gene TRBV7-9; as DNA is missing, the TRBD2 call by TCRdb cannot be tested. CDR3 length: 16 amino acids. Per the germline V gene, CDR1 is SEHNR and CDR2 is FQNEAQ (reference sequence). The CDR3: CASSSKARDSFNEQFF.

The V call is TRBV5-1, the J call TRBJ1-2; TCRdb lists TRBD1, though no DNA is available to test this call. This CDR3 spans 15 amino acids. Germline CDR1 SGHRS, CDR2 YFSETQ. CDR3 protein: CASSLASGSNYGYTF.

The gene calls are TRBV7-9 and TRBJ1-2; the TCRdb D gene call, TRBD1, has no DNA to confirm it. This CDR3 comprises 14 residues. Germline-derived CDR1 and CDR2 are SEHNR and FQNEAQ (reference sequence). CDR3 residues: CASSYLTGGYGYTF. Combining the CDR3 with reference TRBV7-9 and TRBJ1-2 gives the whole variable domain DTGVSQNPRHKITKRGQNVTFRCDPISEHNRLYWYRQTLGQGPEFLTYFQNEAQLEKSRLLSDRFSAERPKGSFSTLEIQRTEQGDSAMYLCASSYLTGGYGYTFGSGTRLTVV.

This chain uses TRBV5-1 with TRBJ2-3; TCRdb returns TRBD1, unconfirmable since there is no DNA. CDR3 length equals 16 residues. Germline-derived CDR1 and CDR2 are SGHRS and YFSETQ. The CDR3: CASSPPHGTTTDTQYF.

J is TRBJ2-7 and V is TRBV28; the TCRdb D gene call, TRBD1, has no DNA to confirm it. CDR1 and CDR2 from the germline V gene are MDHEN and SYDVKM. The CDR3 runs to 16 residues. Here the CDR3 reads CASSPGAGAQFYEQYF.

This rearrangement joins TRBV7-9 to TRBJ2-1; TCRdb names TRBD1, which stays unverified in the absence of DNA. The germline CDR1 and CDR2 sequences are SEHNR and FQNEAQ (reference sequence). The CDR3 spans 15 residues. CDR3 amino acids: CASSFLGGDVDEQFF.

This chain's CDR3 is CASSSGQKVLYEQYF. The chain carries TRBV7-9 and TRBJ2-7; as DNA is missing, the TRBD1 call by TCRdb cannot be tested. CDR3 size: 15 residues. The germline V gene has CDR1 SEHNR and CDR2 FQNEAQ (reference sequence).

V usage is TRBV7-9 and J usage is TRBJ2-2; TCRdb's D call of TRBD2 is untestable without DNA. Germline V gene data show CDR1 as SEHNR and CDR2 as FQNEAQ (reference sequence). The CDR3 contains 16 residues. The chain's CDR3 is CASSLVGDSNTGELFF.

The chain combines TRBV29-1 with TRBJ2-1. The CDR3 contains 11 residues. Germline-derived CDR1 and CDR2 are SQVTM and ANQGSEA. The CDR3 loop reads CSVVRGNEQFF.

This chain links TRBV7-6 with TRBJ2-1; TCRdb picks TRBD1, but there is no DNA to check that call. CDR1 is SGHVS, CDR2 FNYEAQ, per germline. CDR3 size: 17 residues. The CDR3 reads CASSLDIAWGANNEQFF.

This chain connects TRBV7-2 to TRBJ2-1. Germline V lookup: CDR1 SGHTA, CDR2 FQGNSA. The CDR3 sequence is 13 residues long. The CDR3 sequence is CASSPDGYNEQFF.

The rearrangement uses TRBV6-5 and TRBJ1-2. CDR1 and CDR2 from the germline V gene are MNHEY and SVGAGI. CDR3 length: 14 amino acids. This CDR3 is CASSYSASNYGYTF.